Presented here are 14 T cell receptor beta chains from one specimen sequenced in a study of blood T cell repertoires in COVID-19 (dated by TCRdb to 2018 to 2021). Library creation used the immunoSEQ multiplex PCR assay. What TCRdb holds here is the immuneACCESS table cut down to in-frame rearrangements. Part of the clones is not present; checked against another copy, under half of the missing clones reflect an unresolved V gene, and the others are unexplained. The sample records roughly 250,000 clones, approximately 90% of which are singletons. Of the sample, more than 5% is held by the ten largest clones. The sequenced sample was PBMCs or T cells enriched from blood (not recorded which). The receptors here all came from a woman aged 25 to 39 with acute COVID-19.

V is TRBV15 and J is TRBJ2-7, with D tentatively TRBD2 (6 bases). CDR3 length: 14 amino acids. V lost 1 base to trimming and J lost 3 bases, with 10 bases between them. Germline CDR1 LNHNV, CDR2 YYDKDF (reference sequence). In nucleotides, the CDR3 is TGTGCCACCAGCAGAGTGGGACTTAACTACGAGCAGTACTTC. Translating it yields CATSRVGLNYEQYF.

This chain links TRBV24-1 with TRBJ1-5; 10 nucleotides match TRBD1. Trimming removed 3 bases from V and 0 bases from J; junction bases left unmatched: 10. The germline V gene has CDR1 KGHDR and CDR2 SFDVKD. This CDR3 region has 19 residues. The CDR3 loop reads CATSDHSTGGGDSNQPQHF. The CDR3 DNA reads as TGTGCCACCAGTGATCACTCGACAGGGGGCGGGGATAGCAATCAGCCCCAGCATTTT.

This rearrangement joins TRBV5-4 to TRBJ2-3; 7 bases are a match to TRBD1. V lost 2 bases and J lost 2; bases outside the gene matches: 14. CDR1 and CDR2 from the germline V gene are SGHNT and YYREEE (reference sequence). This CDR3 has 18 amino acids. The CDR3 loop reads CASSFVGTAEMYTDTQYF. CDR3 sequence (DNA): TGTGCCAGCAGCTTCGTTGGGACAGCCGAGATGTACACAGATACGCAGTATTTT. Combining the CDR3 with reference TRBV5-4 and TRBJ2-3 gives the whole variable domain ETGVTQSPTHLIKTRGQQVTLRCSSQSGHNTVSWYQQALGQGPQFIFQYYREEENGRGNFPPRFSGLQFPNYSSELNVNALELDDSALYLCASSFVGTAEMYTDTQYFGPGTRLTVL.

The CDR3 DNA reads as TGTGCCAGCAGCCCAACAGGGGGCAGGCAGCCCCAGCATTTT. Residues: CASSPTGGRQPQHF. The J gene is TRBJ1-5, the V gene TRBV7-2; the match to TRBD1 covers 9 bases. Trimming removed 5 bases from V and 7 bases from J; junction bases left unmatched: 6. Germline-derived CDR1 and CDR2 are SGHTA and FQGNSA. The CDR3 runs 14 residues.

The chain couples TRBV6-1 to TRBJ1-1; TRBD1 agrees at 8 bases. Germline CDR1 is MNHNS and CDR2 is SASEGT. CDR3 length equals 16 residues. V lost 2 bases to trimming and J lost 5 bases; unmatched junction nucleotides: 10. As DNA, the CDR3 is TGTGCCAGCAGTGAACCGGACAGGGTGTCTAGGACTGAAGCTTTCTTT. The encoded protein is CASSEPDRVSRTEAFF.

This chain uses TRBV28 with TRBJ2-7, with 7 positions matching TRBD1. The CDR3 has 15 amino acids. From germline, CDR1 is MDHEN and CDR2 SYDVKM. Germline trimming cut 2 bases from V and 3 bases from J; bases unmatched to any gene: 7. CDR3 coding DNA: TGTGCCAGCAGTTTACGACAGGGAATACTCTACGAGCAGTACTTC. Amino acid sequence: CASSLRQGILYEQYF.

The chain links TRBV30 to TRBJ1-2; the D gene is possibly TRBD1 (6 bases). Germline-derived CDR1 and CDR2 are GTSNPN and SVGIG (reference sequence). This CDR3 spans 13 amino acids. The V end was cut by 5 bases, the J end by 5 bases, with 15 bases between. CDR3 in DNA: TGTGCCTGGCAACCCCAGGGGTTTTATGGCTACACCTTC. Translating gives CAWQPQGFYGYTF. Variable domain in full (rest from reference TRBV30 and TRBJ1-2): SQTIHQWPATLVQPVGSPLSLECTVEGTSNPNLYWYRQAAGRGLQLLFYSVGIGQISSEVPQNLSASRPQDRQFILSSKKLLLSDSGFYLCAWQPQGFYGYTFGSGTRLTVV.

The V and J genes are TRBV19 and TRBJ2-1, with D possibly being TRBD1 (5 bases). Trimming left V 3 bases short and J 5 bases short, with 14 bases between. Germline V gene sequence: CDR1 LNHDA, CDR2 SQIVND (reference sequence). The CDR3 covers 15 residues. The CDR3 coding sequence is TGTGCCAGTAGTATGACCGGTCAGGGCGACAATGAGCAGTTCTTC. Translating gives CASSMTGQGDNEQFF.

CDR3 in DNA: TGCGCCAGCAGCTCGGACGTGGGGGGGCGGAAAGGAAACACCATATATTTT. Translating it yields CASSSDVGGRKGNTIYF. V is TRBV5-1 and J is TRBJ1-3, with D tentatively TRBD1 (6 bases). Germline assignment: CDR1 SGHRS and CDR2 YFSETQ. The CDR3 is 17 amino acids. The germline V and J ends were trimmed by 3 bases and 4 bases, with 20 bases remaining between them.

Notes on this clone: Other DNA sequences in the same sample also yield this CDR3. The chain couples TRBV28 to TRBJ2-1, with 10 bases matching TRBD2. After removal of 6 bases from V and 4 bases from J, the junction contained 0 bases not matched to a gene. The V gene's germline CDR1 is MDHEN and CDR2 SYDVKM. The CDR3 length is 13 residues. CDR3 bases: TGTGCCAGCAGAGCGGGGGGGTACAATGAGCAGTTCTTC. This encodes CASRAGGYNEQFF.

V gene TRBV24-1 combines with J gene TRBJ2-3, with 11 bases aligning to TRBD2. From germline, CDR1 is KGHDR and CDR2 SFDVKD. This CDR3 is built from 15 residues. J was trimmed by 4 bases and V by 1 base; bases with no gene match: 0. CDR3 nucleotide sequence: TGTGCCACCAGTGATTTTAGCGGGGGGGCAGATACGCAGTATTTT. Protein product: CATSDFSGGADTQYF.

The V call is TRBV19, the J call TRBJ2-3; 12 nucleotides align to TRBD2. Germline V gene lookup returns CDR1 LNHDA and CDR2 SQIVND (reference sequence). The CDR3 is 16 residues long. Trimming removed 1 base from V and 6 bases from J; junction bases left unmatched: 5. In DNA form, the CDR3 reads TGTGCCAGTAGTATAGGCGGACTAGCGGGATCTGATACGCAGTATTTT. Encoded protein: CASSIGGLAGSDTQYF.

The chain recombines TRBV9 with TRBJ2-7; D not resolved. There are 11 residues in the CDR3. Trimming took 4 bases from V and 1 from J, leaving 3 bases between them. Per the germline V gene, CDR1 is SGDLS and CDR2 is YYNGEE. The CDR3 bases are TGTGCCAGCAGCACATCCTACGAGCAGTACTTC. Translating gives CASSTSYEQYF.

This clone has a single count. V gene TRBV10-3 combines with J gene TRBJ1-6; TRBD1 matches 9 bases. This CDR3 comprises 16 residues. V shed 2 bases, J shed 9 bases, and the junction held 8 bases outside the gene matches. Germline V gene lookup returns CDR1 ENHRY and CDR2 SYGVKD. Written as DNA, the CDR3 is TGTGCCATCAGTGAGGCCGGACAGGGGAGAGGTTCACCCCTCCACTTT. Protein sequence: CAISEAGQGRGSPLHF.